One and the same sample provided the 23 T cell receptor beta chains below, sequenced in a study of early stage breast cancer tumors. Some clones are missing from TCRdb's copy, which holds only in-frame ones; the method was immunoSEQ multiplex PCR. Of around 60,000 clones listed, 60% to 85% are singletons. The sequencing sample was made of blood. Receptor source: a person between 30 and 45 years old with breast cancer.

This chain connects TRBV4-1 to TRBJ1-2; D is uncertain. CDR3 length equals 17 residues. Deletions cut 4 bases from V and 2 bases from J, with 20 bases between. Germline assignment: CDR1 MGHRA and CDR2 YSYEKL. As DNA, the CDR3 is TGCGCCAGCAGCCGTACTATACCAGGTGTAACAAACTATGGCTACACCTTC. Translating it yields CASSRTIPGVTNYGYTF.

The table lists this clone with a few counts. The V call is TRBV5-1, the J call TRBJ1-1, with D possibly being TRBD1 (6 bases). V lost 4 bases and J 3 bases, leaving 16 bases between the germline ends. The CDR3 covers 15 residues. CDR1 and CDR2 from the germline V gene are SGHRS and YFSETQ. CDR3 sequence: CASSVPTGFDTEAFF. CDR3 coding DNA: TGCGCCAGCAGCGTGCCAACAGGGTTTGACACTGAAGCTTTCTTT.

The chain's CDR3 is CASSKVRQGADQPQHF. CDR3 nucleotide sequence: TGTGCCAGCAGCAAAGTTCGGCAGGGGGCGGATCAGCCCCAGCATTTT. The gene calls are TRBV21-1 and TRBJ1-5; the D call of TRBD1 is as the table states it, not checked on the DNA. TRBV21-1 has pseudogene status. CDR3 length equals 16 residues.

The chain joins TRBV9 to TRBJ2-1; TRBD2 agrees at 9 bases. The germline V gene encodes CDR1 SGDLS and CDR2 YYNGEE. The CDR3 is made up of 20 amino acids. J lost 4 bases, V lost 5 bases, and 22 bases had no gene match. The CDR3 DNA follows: TGTGCCAGCAGTGGGAGAGACGCGGGAGGGGCCCCTAGTAGGTACAATGAGCAGTTCTTC. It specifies CASSGRDAGGAPSRYNEQFF.

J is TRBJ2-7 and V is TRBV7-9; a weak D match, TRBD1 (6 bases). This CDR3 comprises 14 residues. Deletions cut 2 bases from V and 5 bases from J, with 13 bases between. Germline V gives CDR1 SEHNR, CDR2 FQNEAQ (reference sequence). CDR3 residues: CASSLSGTSHEQYF. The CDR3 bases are TGTGCCAGCAGCTTATCAGGGACATCCCACGAGCAGTACTTC.

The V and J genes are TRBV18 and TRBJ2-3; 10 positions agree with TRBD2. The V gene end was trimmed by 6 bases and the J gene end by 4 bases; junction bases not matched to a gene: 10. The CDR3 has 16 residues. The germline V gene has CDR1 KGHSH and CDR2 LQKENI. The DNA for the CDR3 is TGTGCCAGCTCCCAGGGGCTAGCGGGAGCTGCAGATACGCAGTATTTT. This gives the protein CASSQGLAGAADTQYF.

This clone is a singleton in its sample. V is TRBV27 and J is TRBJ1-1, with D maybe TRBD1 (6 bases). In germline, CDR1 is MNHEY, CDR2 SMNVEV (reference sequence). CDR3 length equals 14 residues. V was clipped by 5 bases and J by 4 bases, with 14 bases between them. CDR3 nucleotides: TGTGCCAGCAGTCGTTACAGGGACCTCACTGAAGCTTTCTTT. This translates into CASSRYRDLTEAFF.

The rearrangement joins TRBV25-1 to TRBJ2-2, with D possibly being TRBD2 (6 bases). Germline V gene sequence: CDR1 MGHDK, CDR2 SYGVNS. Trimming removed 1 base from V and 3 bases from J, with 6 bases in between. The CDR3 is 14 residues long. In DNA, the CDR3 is TGTGCCAGCAGTGAATCGGGGGACACCGGGGAGCTGTTTTTT. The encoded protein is CASSESGDTGELFF.

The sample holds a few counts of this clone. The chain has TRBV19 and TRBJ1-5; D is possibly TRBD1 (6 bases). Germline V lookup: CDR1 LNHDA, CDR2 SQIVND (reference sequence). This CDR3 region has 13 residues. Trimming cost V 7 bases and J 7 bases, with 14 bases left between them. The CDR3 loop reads CASTLGGIQPQHF. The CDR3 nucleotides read TGTGCCAGTACTTTAGGGGGGATACAGCCCCAGCATTTT.

CDR3 residues: CASSPEVGGGTEAFF. Written as DNA, the CDR3 is TGCGCCAGCAGCCCGGAGGTGGGGGGAGGCACTGAAGCTTTCTTT. This chain uses TRBV5-1 with TRBJ1-1; D might be TRBD1 (5 bases). CDR1 and CDR2 (germline): SGHRS, YFSETQ. The CDR3 covers 15 residues. Trimming took 4 bases from V and 4 from J, leaving 17 bases between them.

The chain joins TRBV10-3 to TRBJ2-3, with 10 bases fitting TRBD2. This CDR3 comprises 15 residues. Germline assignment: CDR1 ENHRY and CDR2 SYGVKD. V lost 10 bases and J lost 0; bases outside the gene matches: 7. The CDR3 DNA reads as TGTGCCACTGGCGGACTAGCGGAAAGCACAGATACGCAGTATTTT. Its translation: CATGGLAESTDTQYF.

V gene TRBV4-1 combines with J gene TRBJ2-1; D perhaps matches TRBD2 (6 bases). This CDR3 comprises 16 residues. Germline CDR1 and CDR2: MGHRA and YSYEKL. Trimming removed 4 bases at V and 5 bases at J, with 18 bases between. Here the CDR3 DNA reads TGCGCCAGCAGCCCGGGTGGAGTCCGGGAGAACAATGAGCAGTTCTTC. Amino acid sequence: CASSPGGVRENNEQFF.

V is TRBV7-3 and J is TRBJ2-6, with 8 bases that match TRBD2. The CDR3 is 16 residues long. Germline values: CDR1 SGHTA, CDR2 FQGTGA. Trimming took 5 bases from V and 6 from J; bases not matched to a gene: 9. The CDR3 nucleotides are TGTGCCAGCAGCCCAGGCGGGGGGTCTCTGGCCAACGTCCTGACTTTC. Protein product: CASSPGGGSLANVLTF.

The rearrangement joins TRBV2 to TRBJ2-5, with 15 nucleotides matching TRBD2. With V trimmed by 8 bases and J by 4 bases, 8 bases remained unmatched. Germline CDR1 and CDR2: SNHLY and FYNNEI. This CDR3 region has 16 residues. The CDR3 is CASAPGLAGGRETQYF. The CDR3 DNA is TGTGCCAGCGCCCCGGGACTAGCGGGAGGAAGAGAGACCCAGTACTTC.

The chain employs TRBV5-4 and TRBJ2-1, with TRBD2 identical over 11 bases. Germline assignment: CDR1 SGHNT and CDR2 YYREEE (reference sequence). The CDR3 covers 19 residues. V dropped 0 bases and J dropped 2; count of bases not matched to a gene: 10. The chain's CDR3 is CASSLALAGGPRPYNEQFF. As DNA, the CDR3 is TGTGCCAGCAGCTTGGCGTTAGCGGGAGGGCCCAGACCCTACAATGAGCAGTTCTTC. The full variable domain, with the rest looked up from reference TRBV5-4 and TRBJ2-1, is ETGVTQSPTHLIKTRGQQVTLRCSSQSGHNTVSWYQQALGQGPQFIFQYYREEENGRGNFPPRFSGLQFPNYSSELNVNALELDDSALYLCASSLALAGGPRPYNEQFFGPGTRLTVL.

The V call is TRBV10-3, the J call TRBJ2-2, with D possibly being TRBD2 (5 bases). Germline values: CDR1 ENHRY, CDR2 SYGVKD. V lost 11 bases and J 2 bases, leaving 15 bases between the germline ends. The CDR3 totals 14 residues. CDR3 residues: CAVRELGNTGELFF. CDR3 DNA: TGTGCCGTACGCGAACTAGGCAACACCGGGGAGCTGTTTTTT.

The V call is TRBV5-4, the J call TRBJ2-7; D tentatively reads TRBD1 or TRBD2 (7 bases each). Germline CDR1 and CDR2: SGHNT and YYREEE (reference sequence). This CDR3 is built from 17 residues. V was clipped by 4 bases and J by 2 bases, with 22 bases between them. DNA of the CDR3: TGTGCCAGCAGCCCCCTAGGGGGAGGGGGCGGCACCTACGAGCAGTACTTC. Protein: CASSPLGGGGGTYEQYF.

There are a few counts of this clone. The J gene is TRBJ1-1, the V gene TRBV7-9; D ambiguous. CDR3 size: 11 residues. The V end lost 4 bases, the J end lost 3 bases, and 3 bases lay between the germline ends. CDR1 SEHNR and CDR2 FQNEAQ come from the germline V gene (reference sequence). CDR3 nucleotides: TGTGCCAGCAGCTACTACACTGAAGCTTTCTTT. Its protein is CASSYYTEAFF.

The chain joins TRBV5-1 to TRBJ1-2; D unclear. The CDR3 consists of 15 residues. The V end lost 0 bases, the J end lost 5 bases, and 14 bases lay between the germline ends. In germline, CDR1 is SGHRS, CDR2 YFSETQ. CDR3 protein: CASSLGGAGGYGYTF. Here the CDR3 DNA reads TGCGCCAGCAGCTTGGGAGGCGCAGGAGGGTATGGCTACACCTTC.

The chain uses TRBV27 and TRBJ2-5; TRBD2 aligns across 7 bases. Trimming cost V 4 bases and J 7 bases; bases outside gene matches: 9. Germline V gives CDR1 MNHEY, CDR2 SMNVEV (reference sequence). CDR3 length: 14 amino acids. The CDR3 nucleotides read TGTGCCAGCAGTTCCTCTGGACTAGTTGGGACCCAGTACTTC. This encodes CASSSSGLVGTQYF.

Here the CDR3 reads CASSSRLVRYEQYF. The CDR3 DNA reads TGTGCCAGCAGCTCCAGACTAGTCCGCTACGAGCAGTACTTC. V is TRBV13 and J is TRBJ2-7; the D gene is possibly TRBD2 (6 bases). The CDR3 is made up of 14 amino acids. Germline V gene data show CDR1 as PRHDT and CDR2 as FYEKMQ (reference sequence). Trimming shortened V by 4 bases and J by 3 bases, and 13 bases separated the two germline ends.

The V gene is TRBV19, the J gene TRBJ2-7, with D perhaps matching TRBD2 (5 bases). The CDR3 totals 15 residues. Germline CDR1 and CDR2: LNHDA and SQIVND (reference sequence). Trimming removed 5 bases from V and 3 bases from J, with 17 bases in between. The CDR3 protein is CASSPAGDAFYEQYF. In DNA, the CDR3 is TGTGCCAGTAGTCCGGCGGGTGACGCCTTCTACGAGCAGTACTTC.

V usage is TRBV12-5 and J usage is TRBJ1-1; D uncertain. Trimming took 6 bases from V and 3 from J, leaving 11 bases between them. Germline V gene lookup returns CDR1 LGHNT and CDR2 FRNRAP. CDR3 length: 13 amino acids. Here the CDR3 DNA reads TGTGCTAGTGGGCCGCCTTGGGACACTGAAGCTTTCTTT. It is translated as CASGPPWDTEAFF. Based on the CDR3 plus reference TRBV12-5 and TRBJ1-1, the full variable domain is DARVTQTPRHKVTEMGQEVTMRCQPILGHNTVFWYRQTMMQGLELLAYFRNRAPLDDSGMPKDRFSAEMPDATLATLKIQPSEPRDSAVYFCASGPPWDTEAFFGQGTRLTVV.